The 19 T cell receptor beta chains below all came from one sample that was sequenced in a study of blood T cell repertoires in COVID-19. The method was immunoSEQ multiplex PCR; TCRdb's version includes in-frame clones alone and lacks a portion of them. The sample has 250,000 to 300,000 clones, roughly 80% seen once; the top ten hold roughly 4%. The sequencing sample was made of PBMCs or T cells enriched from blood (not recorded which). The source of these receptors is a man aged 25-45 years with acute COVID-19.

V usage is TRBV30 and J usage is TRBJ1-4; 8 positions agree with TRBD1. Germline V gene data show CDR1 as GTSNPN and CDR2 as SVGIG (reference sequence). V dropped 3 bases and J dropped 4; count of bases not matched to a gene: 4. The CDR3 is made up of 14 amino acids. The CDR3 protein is CAWSQGAGNEKLFF. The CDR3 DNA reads TGTGCCTGGAGCCAGGGGGCGGGTAATGAAAAACTGTTTTTT.

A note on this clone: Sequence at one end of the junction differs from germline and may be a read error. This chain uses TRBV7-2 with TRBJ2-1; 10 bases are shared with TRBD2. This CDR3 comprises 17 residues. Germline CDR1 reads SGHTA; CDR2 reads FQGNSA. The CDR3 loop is CASRLGIAGGGSNEQFF. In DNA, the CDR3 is TGTGCCAGCAGATTAGGAATAGCGGGGGGAGGGTCCAATGAGCAGTTCTTC.

Written as DNA, the CDR3 is TGTGCCAGCTCACCGCAGGGGACAGGCCTATATGGAAACACCATATATTTT. It is translated as CASSPQGTGLYGNTIYF. The chain has TRBV18 and TRBJ1-3; 8 bases are shared with TRBD1. The CDR3 has 17 amino acids. Germline V gene lookup returns CDR1 KGHSH and CDR2 LQKENI. The V and J ends lost 3 bases and 3 bases, in that order; junction bases with no gene match: 10.

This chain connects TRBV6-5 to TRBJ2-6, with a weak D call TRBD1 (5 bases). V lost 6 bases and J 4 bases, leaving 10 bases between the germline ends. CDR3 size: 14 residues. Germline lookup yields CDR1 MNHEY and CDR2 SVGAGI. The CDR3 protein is CASRQGSGANVLTF. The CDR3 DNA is TGTGCCAGCAGGCAGGGTTCCGGGGCCAACGTCCTGACTTTC.

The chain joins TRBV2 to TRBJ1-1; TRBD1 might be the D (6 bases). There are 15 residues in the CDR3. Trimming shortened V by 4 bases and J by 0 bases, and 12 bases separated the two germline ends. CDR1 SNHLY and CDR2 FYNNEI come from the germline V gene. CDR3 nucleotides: TGTGCCAGCAGTGGAATACAGGGTGTGAACACTGAAGCTTTCTTT. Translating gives CASSGIQGVNTEAFF.

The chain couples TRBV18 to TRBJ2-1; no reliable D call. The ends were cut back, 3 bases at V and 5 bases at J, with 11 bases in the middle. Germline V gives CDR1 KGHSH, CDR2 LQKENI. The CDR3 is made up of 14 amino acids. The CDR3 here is CASSPVQADNEQFF. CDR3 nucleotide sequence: TGTGCCAGCTCACCCGTCCAGGCAGACAATGAGCAGTTCTTC.

The CDR3 is CASSEASGQSYEQYV. DNA for the CDR3: TGTGCCAGCAGTGAAGCCTCGGGACAATCCTACGAGCAGTACGTC. The rearrangement links TRBV6-1 to TRBJ2-7; tentative D call: TRBD1 (6 bases). This CDR3 spans 15 amino acids. Trimming took off 0 bases at V and 1 base at J, with 10 bases between the two ends. Germline values: CDR1 MNHNS, CDR2 SASEGT.

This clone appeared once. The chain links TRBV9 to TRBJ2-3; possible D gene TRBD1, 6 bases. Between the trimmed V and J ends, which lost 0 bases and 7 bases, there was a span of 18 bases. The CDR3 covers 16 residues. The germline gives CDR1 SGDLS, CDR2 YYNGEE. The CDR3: CASSVDATTGPHTQYF. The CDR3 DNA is TGTGCCAGCAGCGTAGACGCCACCACAGGGCCCCATACGCAGTATTTT.

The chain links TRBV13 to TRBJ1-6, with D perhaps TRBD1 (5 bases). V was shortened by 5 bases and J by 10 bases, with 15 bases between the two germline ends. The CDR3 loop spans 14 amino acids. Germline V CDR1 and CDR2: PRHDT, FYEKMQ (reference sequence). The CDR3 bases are TGTGCCAGCAGCCCGCAATACGGGGGATCACCCCTCCACTTT. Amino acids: CASSPQYGGSPLHF. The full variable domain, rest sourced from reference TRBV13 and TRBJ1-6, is AAGVIQSPRHLIKEKRETATLKCYPIPRHDTVYWYQQGPGQDPQFLISFYEKMQSDKGSIPDRFSAQQFSDYHSELNMSSLELGDSALYFCASSPQYGGSPLHFGNGTRLTVT.

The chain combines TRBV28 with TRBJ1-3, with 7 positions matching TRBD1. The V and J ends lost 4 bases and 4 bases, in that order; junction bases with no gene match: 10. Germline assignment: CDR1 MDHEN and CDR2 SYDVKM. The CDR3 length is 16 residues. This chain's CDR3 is CASSSPSSTGGNTIYF. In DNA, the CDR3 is TGTGCCAGCAGTTCTCCCTCCTCGACAGGGGGAAACACCATATATTTT.

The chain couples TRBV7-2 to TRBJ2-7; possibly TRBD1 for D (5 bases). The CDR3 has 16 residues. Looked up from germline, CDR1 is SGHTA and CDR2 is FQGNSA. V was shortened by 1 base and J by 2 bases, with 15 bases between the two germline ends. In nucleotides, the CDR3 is TGTGCCAGCAGCTTAGTTCCAGATGGCAGGGCCTACGAGCAGTACGTC. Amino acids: CASSLVPDGRAYEQYV.

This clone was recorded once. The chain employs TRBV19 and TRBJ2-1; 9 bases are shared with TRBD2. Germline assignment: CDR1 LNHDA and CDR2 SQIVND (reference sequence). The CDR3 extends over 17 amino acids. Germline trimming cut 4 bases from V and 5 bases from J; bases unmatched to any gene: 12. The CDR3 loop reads CASSTLFGGRADNEQFF. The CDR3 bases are TGTGCCAGTAGTACTCTGTTTGGCGGGAGGGCCGACAATGAGCAGTTCTTC.

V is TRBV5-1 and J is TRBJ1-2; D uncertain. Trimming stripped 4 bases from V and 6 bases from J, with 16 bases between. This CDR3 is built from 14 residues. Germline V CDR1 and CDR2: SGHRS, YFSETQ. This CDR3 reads CASSPTPLRNGYTF. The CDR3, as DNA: TGCGCCAGCAGCCCCACTCCTTTGCGGAATGGCTACACCTTC.

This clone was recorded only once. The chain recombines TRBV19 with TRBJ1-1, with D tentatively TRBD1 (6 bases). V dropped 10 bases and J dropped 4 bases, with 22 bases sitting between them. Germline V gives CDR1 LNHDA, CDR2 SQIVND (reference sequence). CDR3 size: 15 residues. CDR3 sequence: CATRPRYRVPTEAFF. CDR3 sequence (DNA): TGTGCCACGCGACCCAGGTACAGGGTGCCCACTGAAGCTTTCTTT.

The CDR3 loop reads CASSLETQLIRNTGELFF. The CDR3 DNA reads as TGTGCCAGCAGCTTAGAGACACAGTTAATCAGGAACACCGGGGAGCTGTTTTTT. The V and J genes are TRBV7-9 and TRBJ2-2; D is undetermined. The CDR3 length is 18 residues. Germline V gives CDR1 SEHNR, CDR2 FQNEAQ (reference sequence). Trimming removed 1 base from V and 1 base from J, with 16 bases in between.

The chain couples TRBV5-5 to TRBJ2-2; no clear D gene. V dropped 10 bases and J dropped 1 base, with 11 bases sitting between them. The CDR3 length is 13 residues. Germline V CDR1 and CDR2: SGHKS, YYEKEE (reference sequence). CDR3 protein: CAASDLNTGELFF. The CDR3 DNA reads TGTGCCGCCAGCGACTTGAACACCGGGGAGCTGTTTTTT. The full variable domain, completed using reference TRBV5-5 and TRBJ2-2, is DAGVTQSPTHLIKTRGQQVTLRCSPISGHKSVSWYQQVLGQGPQFIFQYYEKEERGRGNFPDRFSARQFPNYSSELNVNALLLGDSALYLCAASDLNTGELFFGEGSRLTVL.

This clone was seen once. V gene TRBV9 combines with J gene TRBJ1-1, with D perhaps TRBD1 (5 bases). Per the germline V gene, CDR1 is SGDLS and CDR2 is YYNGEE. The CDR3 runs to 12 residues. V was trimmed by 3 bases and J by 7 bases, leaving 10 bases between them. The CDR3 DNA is TGTGCCAGCAGCGGATGGACACTTGAAGCTTTCTTT. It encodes CASSGWTLEAFF.

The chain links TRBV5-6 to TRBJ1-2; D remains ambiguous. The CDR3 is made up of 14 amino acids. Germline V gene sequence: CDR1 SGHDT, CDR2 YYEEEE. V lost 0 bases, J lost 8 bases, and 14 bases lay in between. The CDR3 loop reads CASSLVSNPRGYTF. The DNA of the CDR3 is TGTGCCAGCAGCTTGGTGTCCAATCCTCGGGGCTACACCTTC.

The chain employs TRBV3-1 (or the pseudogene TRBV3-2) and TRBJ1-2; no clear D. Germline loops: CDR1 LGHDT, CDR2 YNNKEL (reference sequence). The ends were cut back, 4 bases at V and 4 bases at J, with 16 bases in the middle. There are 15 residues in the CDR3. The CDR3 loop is CASSREGPEGYGYTF. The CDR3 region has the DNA TGTGCCAGCAGCCGCGAAGGTCCAGAGGGCTATGGCTACACCTTC.